This T cell receptor (beta chain) was documented in a study of blood T cell repertoires in COVID-19. TCRdb keeps only in-frame clones here, not all; method: immunoSEQ multiplex PCR. The sample includes some 150,000 clones, more than 75% of them seen just once. From germline, CDR1 is SGHRS and CDR2 YFSETQ. This CDR3 comprises 14 residues. V was cut by 0 bases and J by 4 bases, with 10 bases left in between. The clonotype was recovered from a woman aged 45-60 years with active or convalescent COVID-19. Sequencing input: peripheral blood. V and J are TRBV5-1 and TRBJ1-2, with D perhaps matching TRBD1 (5 bases). Here the CDR3 reads CASSLGQIPYGYTF. CDR3 in DNA: TGCGCCAGCAGCTTGGGACAGATCCCCTATGGCTACACCTTC.